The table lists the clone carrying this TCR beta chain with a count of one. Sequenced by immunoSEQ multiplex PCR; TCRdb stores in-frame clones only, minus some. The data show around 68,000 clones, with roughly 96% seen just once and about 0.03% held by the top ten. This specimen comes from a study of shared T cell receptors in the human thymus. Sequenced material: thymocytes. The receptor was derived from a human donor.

The CDR3 region is CASATDRSSSGNTIYF. The CDR3 region has the DNA TGTGCTAGTGCCACAGACAGGTCGAGCTCTGGAAACACCATATATTTT. The V and J genes are TRBV12-5 and TRBJ1-3; maybe TRBD1 (6 bases). The germline V gene encodes CDR1 LGHNT and CDR2 FRNRAP. This CDR3 has 16 residues. V lost 7 bases and J 0 bases, leaving 16 bases between the germline ends.